A selection of T cell receptor beta chains follows, all from one sample in a study of blood T cells in healthy people across ages. TCRdb redid the calling of the 5' RACE reads with MiXCR, one entry per CDR3 protein. The table lists roughly 800,000 distinct CDR3 sequences, roughly 24% of them singletons, with 3% in the top ten. The data also belong to a second study, concerning T cells of mothers and their children.

The sample comprised blood. These receptors originate from a boy younger than 18 in good health. The CDR3 runs from the conserved cysteine through the conserved F or W. Fields, in order: clone size, J gene, V gene, D gene, CDR3 length, CDR3 protein, CDR3 DNA. The D gene is left open where the match is weak. Clone size appears in some rows only: once, few, many, or a class for an expanded clone.

>-|TRBJ1-1|TRBV6-6|-|15
CASSYSKGLNTEAFF
TGTGCCAGCAGTTACTCTAAGGGGTTGAACACTGAAGCTTTCTTT
>few|TRBJ2-1|TRBV5-1|-|15
CASSLRRAEDNEQFF
TGCGCCAGCAGTTTGCGCAGGGCTGAGGACAATGAGCAGTTCTTC
>few|TRBJ2-7|TRBV6-5|TRBD2|15
CASSYSSGGHYEQYF
TGTGCCAGCAGTTACTCAAGCGGGGGACACTACGAGCAGTACTTC
>-|TRBJ2-7|TRBV6-1|-|13
CASSEERAYEQYF
TGTGCCAGCAGTGAAGAGAGGGCCTACGAGCAGTACTTC
>-|TRBJ1-1|TRBV6-5|-|14
CASRILGGRAEAFF
TGTGCCAGCAGGATACTGGGAGGGAGGGCTGAAGCTTTCTTT
>-|TRBJ2-3|TRBV20-1|-|14
CSAREVPSTDTQYF
TGCAGTGCTAGAGAGGTCCCGAGCACAGATACGCAGTATTTT
>many|TRBJ2-5|TRBV5-1|-|13
CASRDSFQETQYF
TGCGCCAGCAGGGACAGCTTCCAAGAGACCCAGTACTTC
>few|TRBJ2-3|TRBV2|TRBD2|16
CASRDPTSEGTDTQYF
TGTGCCAGCAGGGACCCGACTAGCGAGGGCACAGATACGCAGTATTTT
>-|TRBJ2-5|TRBV7-6|-|14
CAGSPQGYAETQYF
TGTGCCGGCAGCCCCCAGGGGTACGCGGAGACCCAGTACTTC
>few|TRBJ2-1|TRBV7-3|TRBD2|16
CASSFIAGRSYNEQFF
TGTGCCAGCAGCTTTATAGCGGGTCGCTCCTACAATGAGCAGTTCTTT
>-|TRBJ1-1|TRBV4-2|-|13
CASSQNPNTEAFF
TGTGCCAGCAGCCAAAATCCGAACACTGAAGCTTTCTTT
>-|TRBJ2-7|TRBV20-1|TRBD2|15
CSARAPGLHSYEQYF
TGCAGTGCTAGAGCCCCGGGACTACACTCCTACGAGCAGTACTTC
>-|TRBJ2-7|TRBV15|TRBD1|14
CATSSGQGGDEQYF
TGTGCCACCAGCTCAGGACAGGGGGGAGACGAGCAGTACTTC
>-|TRBJ2-1|TRBV13|TRBD2|16
CASSSREQRGEAEQFF
TGTGCCAGCAGCTCCCGGGAGCAGCGGGGGGAGGCTGAGCAGTTCTTC
>-|TRBJ1-1|TRBV28|-|14
CASSFGRLNTEAFF
TGTGCCAGCAGTTTCGGCCGCCTGAACACTGAAGCTTTCTTT
>-|TRBJ2-7|TRBV2|TRBD2|15
CASSFGLAGGYERYF
TGTGCCAGCAGTTTTGGACTAGCGGGGGGCTACGAGCGGTACTTC
>few|TRBJ2-1|TRBV5-1|TRBD2|18
CASSLTSGGPSSYNEQFF
TGCGCCAGCAGCTTGACTAGCGGGGGCCCTTCCTCCTACAATGAGCAGTTCTTC
>few|TRBJ1-4|TRBV7-9|-|14
CASSLVGAPKKLFF
TGTGCCAGCAGCTTAGTGGGGGCGCCTAAAAAACTGTTTTTT
>-|TRBJ1-4|TRBV7-9|-|14
CASSRDRQNEKLFF
TGTGCCAGCAGCCGCGACAGACAGAATGAAAAACTGTTTTTT
>-|TRBJ2-5|TRBV7-2|TRBD1|13
CASSFTGVETQYF
TGTGCCAGCAGCTTTACAGGGGTAGAGACCCAGTACTTC
>few|TRBJ1-1|TRBV20-1|-|13
CSARKDGNTEAFF
TGCAGTGCTAGAAAGGACGGGAACACTGAAGCTTTCTTT
>few|TRBJ2-6|TRBV7-9|-|18
CASSLGDRTTSGANVLTF
TGTGCCAGCAGCTTGGGAGACAGAACAACCTCTGGGGCCAACGTCCTGACTTTC
>-|TRBJ1-1|TRBV6-6|-|12
CASSPPVAEAFF
TGTGCCAGCAGTCCCCCCGTGGCTGAAGCTTTCTTT
>few|TRBJ1-1|TRBV6-4|-|13
CASSSSANTEAFF
TGTGCCAGCAGCTCTAGCGCGAACACTGAAGCTTTCTTT
>-|TRBJ2-5|TRBV5-5|-|13
CASSLVSFETQYF
TGTGCCAGCAGCCTGGTATCGTTTGAGACCCAGTACTTC
>-|TRBJ2-4|TRBV14|-|12
CASSQDGRIQYF
TGTGCCAGCAGCCAAGATGGACGCATTCAGTACTTC
>-|TRBJ2-5|TRBV27|-|15
CASSLLARVKETQYF
TGTGCCAGCAGTTTATTGGCCCGGGTAAAAGAGACCCAGTACTTC
>few|TRBJ2-1|TRBV7-2|TRBD2|15
CASSPYSGGGNEQFF
TGTGCCAGCAGCCCATATAGCGGGGGGGGTAATGAGCAGTTCTTC
>-|TRBJ2-6|TRBV20-1|TRBD1|16
CSATDRPPSGANVLTF
TGCAGTGCTACGGACAGGCCGCCCTCTGGGGCCAACGTCCTGACTTTC
>few|TRBJ1-2|TRBV5-1|TRBD1|15
CASSLGATGGYGYTF
TGCGCCAGCAGCTTGGGCGCGACAGGGGGCTATGGCTACACCTTC
>-|TRBJ1-4|TRBV5-1|TRBD1|17
CACSTGQGQRTNEKLFF
TGCGCCTGCAGCACTGGACAGGGGCAAAGAACCAATGAAAAACTGTTTTTT
>few|TRBJ2-5|TRBV11-2|TRBD1|14
CASTGTGGPETQYF
TGTGCCAGCACCGGGACAGGGGGTCCAGAGACCCAGTACTTC
>-|TRBJ1-1|TRBV6-5|-|14
CASSYTRGNTEAFF
TGTGCCAGCAGTTACACGAGGGGCAACACTGAAGCTTTCTTT
>-|TRBJ2-3|TRBV12-3/TRBV12-4|TRBD1|17
CASSLHFGQGAGDTQYF
TGTGCCAGCAGCCTTCATTTCGGGCAGGGGGCTGGAGATACGCAGTATTTT
>-|TRBJ1-3|TRBV12-3/TRBV12-4|-|15
CASSPLLRAGNTIYF
TGTGCCAGCAGTCCCCTCCTTAGGGCGGGAAACACCATATATTTT
>-|TRBJ1-4|TRBV5-1|-|15
CASSWAGGGGEKLFF
TGCGCCAGCAGCTGGGCGGGGGGCGGCGGTGAAAAACTGTTTTTT
>-|TRBJ2-3|TRBV29-1|-|16
CSVEALPNLPTDTQYF
TGCAGCGTTGAAGCCCTGCCAAACCTTCCCACAGATACGCAGTATTTT
>few|TRBJ2-6|TRBV10-1|TRBD1|17
CASSEVTGGSGANVLTF
TGCGCCAGCAGTGAGGTGACAGGGGGCTCTGGGGCCAACGTCCTGACTTTC
>once|TRBJ2-3|TRBV5-1|-|17
CASSADPGTAYTDTQYF
TGCGCCAGCAGCGCTGACCCCGGGACTGCTTACACAGATACGCAGTATTTT
>-|TRBJ2-1|TRBV9|-|15
CASCRAASSYNEQFF
TGTGCCAGCTGCCGGGCCGCAAGCTCCTACAATGAGCAGTTCTTC
>few|TRBJ2-5|TRBV20-1|-|12
CSARDAGETQYF
TGCAGTGCTAGAGATGCGGGAGAGACCCAGTACTTC
>many|TRBJ1-4|TRBV12-3/TRBV12-4|TRBD1|16
CASSPGTVTWGEKLFF
TGTGCCAGCAGTCCGGGGACAGTCACTTGGGGCGAAAAACTGTTTTTT
>-|TRBJ2-1|TRBV6-1|TRBD1|18
CASSEEGWGQGLYDEQFF
TGTGCCAGCAGTGAAGAGGGGTGGGGACAGGGTCTCTACGATGAGCAGTTCTTC
>few|TRBJ2-7|TRBV18|-|14
CASSPGRYSYEQYF
TGTGCCAGCTCACCGGGACGGTACTCCTACGAGCAGTACTTC
>-|TRBJ1-6|TRBV5-1|-|15
CASSLNRFLRTPLHF
TGCGCCAGCAGCTTGAACCGTTTTCTAAGGACACCCCTCCACTTT
>few|TRBJ2-3|TRBV29-1|-|13
CSVEAGSTDTQYF
TGCAGCGTTGAAGCGGGATCCACAGATACGCAGTATTTT
>-|TRBJ2-5|TRBV29-1|-|14
CSVASSAVQETQYF
TGCAGCGTTGCTTCCTCGGCAGTCCAAGAGACCCAGTACTTC
>few|TRBJ1-1|TRBV3-1|TRBD1|14
CASSRDRGDTEAFF
TGTGCCAGCAGCCGAGACAGGGGAGACACTGAAGCTTTCTTT
>few|TRBJ1-3|TRBV6-5|-|13
CASRGLSGNTIYF
TGTGCCAGCAGGGGATTAAGTGGAAACACCATATATTTT
>few|TRBJ1-2|TRBV14|-|13
CASSQDGGSGYTF
TGTGCCAGCAGCCAAGACGGGGGGTCCGGCTACACCTTC
>few|TRBJ1-3|TRBV20-1|-|13
CSAPWSSGNTIYF
TGCAGTGCCCCTTGGAGCTCTGGAAACACCATATATTTT
>few|TRBJ1-4|TRBV7-9|TRBD1|15
CASSPPGQPHEKLFF
TGTGCCAGCAGCCCACCGGGACAGCCCCATGAAAAACTGTTTTTT
>few|TRBJ1-2|TRBV10-3|-|13
CAISESTGGGYTF
TGTGCCATCAGTGAGTCGACAGGAGGCGGCTACACCTTC
>-|TRBJ2-1|TRBV30|-|15
CAWSPGRMLDNEQFF
TGTGCCTGGAGCCCAGGGAGAATGCTGGACAATGAGCAGTTCTTC
>few|TRBJ2-1|TRBV5-1|TRBD2|18
CASSYRLAGTSSYNEQFF
TGCGCCAGCAGCTACAGACTAGCGGGGACGAGCTCCTACAATGAGCAGTTCTTC